One sample yielded the 5 T cell receptor beta chains listed below, sequenced in a study of T cell clones after liver transplantation. The method was immunoSEQ multiplex PCR; TCRdb's version includes in-frame clones alone and lacks a portion of them. Here the sample spans a few thousand clones, about 41% being singletons. Antigen specificity for these receptors is unknown. Proliferating CFSE-low MLR cells were sequenced to define alloreactive TCRbeta sequences. Sequencing used CD4+ T cells from cultured PBMCs. The receptor set was obtained from a human patient who received a liver transplant. Some T cells may originate from the graft donor.

This chain links TRBV6-6 with TRBJ2-3, with D perhaps TRBD1 (6 bases). CDR3 size: 14 residues. Trimming pared 3 bases from V and 4 bases from J, leaving 11 bases between. CDR1 is MNHNY, CDR2 SVGAGI, per germline (reference sequence). The CDR3 DNA sequence: TGTGCCAGCAGTTATCAGGGACACCCAGATACGCAGTATTTT. It codes for CASSYQGHPDTQYF.

This clone has more than one count but fewer than ten. The chain recombines TRBV4-3 with TRBJ2-2; 7 positions agree with TRBD2. V was clipped by 4 bases and J by 0 bases; unmatched bases: 2. Germline V lookup: CDR1 LGHNA, CDR2 YSLEER. This CDR3 is 15 amino acids long. CDR3 nucleotides: TGCGCCAGCAGCCCTACTAGCGCGAACACCGGGGAGCTGTTTTTT. Its translation: CASSPTSANTGELFF.

The CDR3 sequence: CASSPERISYEQYF. The CDR3 bases are TGTGCCAGCAGCCCCGAGCGGATCTCCTACGAGCAGTACTTC. This sequence joins TRBV27 and TRBJ2-7; tentative D call: TRBD2 (5 bases). CDR1 and CDR2 from the germline V gene are MNHEY and SMNVEV (reference sequence). Trimming left V 6 bases short and J 0 bases short, with 12 bases between. CDR3 length equals 14 residues.

By sample fraction, this clone is medium-sized. The chain links TRBV6-5 to TRBJ2-4, with 9 bases identical to TRBD1. Per the germline V gene, CDR1 is MNHEY and CDR2 is SVGAGI. The junction had 3 bases not matched to a gene; V was cut back by 6 bases and J by 3 bases. CDR3 length: 14 residues. CDR3 sequence: CASRTGGLKNIQYF. The CDR3 nucleotides are TGTGCCAGCAGGACAGGGGGTCTCAAAAACATTCAGTACTTC.

This clone is a singleton in its sample. The chain's CDR3 is CASSRGIVGGTETQYF. The CDR3 region has the DNA TGTGCCAGCAGCCGGGGCATCGTGGGGGGCACGGAGACCCAGTACTTC. The chain carries TRBV11-1 and TRBJ2-5; TRBD1 or TRBD2 may be the D gene (6 bases each). The CDR3 sequence is 16 residues long. Looked up from germline, CDR1 is SGHAT and CDR2 is FQDESV (reference sequence). V dropped 5 bases and J dropped 5 bases, with 21 bases sitting between them.